This is a list of T cell receptor beta chains from one sample in a study of blood T cell repertoires in COVID-19. Clones were sequenced by immunoSEQ multiplex PCR, and TCRdb holds only the in-frame ones, with some missing. The sample lists some 150,000 clones, 80% occurring once. The sequenced sample was peripheral blood. The receptors originated from a man aged 60 to 69 with acute or convalescent COVID-19. Both conserved end residues are part of each CDR3. A D gene is named only where the DNA matches it firmly. Size tells how often a clone was seen (once, few, many) or the class of an expanded clone, and some rows leave it out.

d_gene,j_gene,len,abundance,v_gene,CDR3nt,CDR3aa
NA,TRBJ1-4,14,once,TRBV2,TGTGCCAGCAGTGGGGGAGCGGCAGTCAAAAAACTGTTTTTT,CASSGGAAVKKLFF
NA,TRBJ2-3,13,NA,TRBV3-1/TRBV3-2,TGTGCCAGCAGCCAAGGGGACTCTTCCCCGGAGTATTTT,CASSQGDSSPEYF
NA,TRBJ2-3,15,NA,TRBV5-5,TGTGCCAGCAGCTTTGGTGCGTCGATCACAGATACGCAGTATTTT,CASSFGASITDTQYF
NA,TRBJ1-2,13,few,TRBV19,TGTGCCAGTAGTCCGCAGGAAAACTATGGCTACACCTTC,CASSPQENYGYTF
TRBD2,TRBJ2-7,17,NA,TRBV2,TGTGCCAGCAGTGAAGGTGGTAGCGGGACCGTTCGGTCCGAGCAGTACTTC,CASSEGGSGTVRSEQYF
NA,TRBJ2-7,13,NA,TRBV5-1,TGCGCCAGCAGCCAAGGGGATTCCTCCGAGCAGTACTTC,CASSQGDSSEQYF
TRBD1,TRBJ2-7,17,NA,TRBV30,TGTGCCTGGAGGGGCAGAGAGACAGGGCCCGGATTCTACGAGCAGTACTTC,CAWRGRETGPGFYEQYF
TRBD1,TRBJ2-1,17,NA,TRBV9,TGTGCCAGCAGCGCTGGCTCCGGGACAGGATCGTACAATGAGCAGTTCTTC,CASSAGSGTGSYNEQFF
NA,TRBJ2-3,15,NA,TRBV5-6,TGTGCCAGCAGCTTGTCCCCGCGGGCCCAAGATACGCAGTATTTT,CASSLSPRAQDTQYF
TRBD1,TRBJ2-2,17,NA,TRBV24-1,TGTGCCACCAGTGATCCGACAGGGGGCCCGAACACCGGGGAGCTGTTTTTT,CATSDPTGGPNTGELFF
TRBD1,TRBJ2-7,15,NA,TRBV2,TGTGCCAGCAGGGAACGGAGCCAGGGGGCCTACGAGCAGTACTTC,CASRERSQGAYEQYF
NA,TRBJ2-4,16,NA,TRBV6-1,TGTGCCAGCAGTGAACGGGGAGACGGGCCCAAAAACATTCAGTACTTC,CASSERGDGPKNIQYF
NA,TRBJ2-3,14,NA,TRBV21-1,TGTGCCAGCAGCGGCCGGGACAGGGGTGATACGCAGTATTTT,CASSGRDRGDTQYF
TRBD2,TRBJ2-3,15,NA,TRBV19,TGTGCCAGTAGTATACTAGCGGGAGTCACAGATACGCAGTATTTT,CASSILAGVTDTQYF
TRBD1,TRBJ1-2,13,NA,TRBV10-3,TGTGCCGCACAGGGACAGGGTGTCGGCGGCTACACCTTC,CAAQGQGVGGYTF
NA,TRBJ1-3,15,NA,TRBV28,TGTGCCAGCAGTCGCGACAGCACCTCTGGAAACACCATATATTTT,CASSRDSTSGNTIYF
TRBD1,TRBJ2-5,20,NA,TRBV5-4,TGTGCCAGCAGCCAGATCACCACGGGACAGGGGGCGGGAAGGCAAGAGACCCAGTACTTC,CASSQITTGQGAGRQETQYF